These 9 T cell receptor beta chains share one sample of origin, sequenced in a study of cytomegalovirus exposure and HLA in healthy donors (dated by TCRdb to 2017 to 2019). The library was obtained by the immunoSEQ multiplex PCR assay. For the multiplex PCR, a mixture combining 60 forward primers for TCR Vbeta segments and 13 reverse primers for TCR Jbeta segments was used. The source is immuneACCESS, and TCRdb retained only in-frame sequences with V and J called. Part of the clones is not carried over; for the studies checked, unresolved V genes explain less than half of this, and the remainder is unexplained. The sample's records list 200,000 or so clones. Clones ranked in the top ten supply roughly 0.74% of the sample. Sequenced: PBMCs. Source of these receptors: a boy aged 5-17 years in good health and CMV-seronegative.

V gene TRBV28 combines with J gene TRBJ2-2; a weak D match, TRBD1 (6 bases). Germline V gene data show CDR1 as MDHEN and CDR2 as SYDVKM. The CDR3 consists of 17 residues. The ends were cut back, 5 bases at V and 5 bases at J, with 21 bases in the middle. The CDR3 nucleotides are TGTGCCAGCAGTACACTAAACAGGGAATGGGTGACCGGGGAGCTGTTTTTT. This codes for CASSTLNREWVTGELFF.

V gene TRBV7-8 combines with J gene TRBJ2-7; D is undetermined. Germline CDR1 reads SGHVS; CDR2 reads FQNEAQ. The V end was cut by 3 bases, the J end by 1 base, with 7 bases between. The CDR3 covers 13 residues. CDR3 protein: CASSLTPSYEQYF. The CDR3 DNA reads TGTGCCAGCAGCTTGACACCGTCCTACGAGCAGTACTTC.

This chain uses TRBV7-7 with TRBJ2-2; TRBD2 might be the D (5 bases). V was clipped by 6 bases and J by 0 bases, with 17 bases between them. Germline-derived CDR1 and CDR2 are SSHAT and FNYEAQ (reference sequence). The CDR3 has 17 residues. CDR3 nucleotide sequence: TGTGCCAGCAGGTCAAAAGCGGCCAACTCGAACACCGGGGAGCTGTTTTTT. It codes for CASRSKAANSNTGELFF.

V and J are TRBV5-4 and TRBJ1-2; 7 bases agree with TRBD1. The CDR3 is 14 amino acids. CDR1 and CDR2 from the germline V gene are SGHNT and YYREEE (reference sequence). After removal of 4 bases from V and 3 bases from J, the junction contained 6 bases not matched to a gene. CDR3 nucleotide sequence: TGTGCCAGCAGCGGGGACAGTGTTGACTATGGCTACACCTTC. Translated, it gives CASSGDSVDYGYTF.

The rearrangement links TRBV7-3 to TRBJ2-1; 8 nucleotides match TRBD2. V dropped 4 bases and J dropped 7; count of bases not matched to a gene: 15. In germline, CDR1 is SGHTA, CDR2 FQGTGA. The CDR3 is 17 residues long. The CDR3 is CASSSVVGAGGGNEQFF. CDR3 coding DNA: TGTGCCAGCAGCTCAGTTGTCGGGGCGGGGGGTGGTAATGAGCAGTTCTTC.

The rearrangement links TRBV2 to TRBJ2-7, with 7 bases aligning to TRBD1. The ends lost 5 bases at V and 0 bases at J; junction bases unmatched: 4. The CDR3 has 14 amino acids. Germline V gene data show CDR1 as SNHLY and CDR2 as FYNNEI. The DNA for the CDR3 is TGTGCCAGCAGTTGGGACAGAAGCTCCTACGAGCAGTACTTC. Encoded protein: CASSWDRSSYEQYF.

The V gene is TRBV7-8, the J gene TRBJ1-5; 9 bases align to TRBD1. Germline values: CDR1 SGHVS, CDR2 FQNEAQ. V was clipped by 1 base and J by 3 bases; unmatched bases: 13. CDR3 length: 19 amino acids. CDR3 loop: CASSLGGDRVVLTNQPQHF. CDR3 coding DNA: TGTGCCAGCAGCTTAGGAGGGGACAGGGTAGTACTTACCAATCAGCCCCAGCATTTT.

The chain uses TRBV10-3 and TRBJ2-7; TRBD2 is a possible D gene (7 bases). This CDR3 has 12 residues. CDR1 ENHRY and CDR2 SYGVKD come from the germline V gene. This chain's CDR3 is CAGGGPTYEQYF. CDR3 nucleotides: TGTGCGGGCGGGGGCCCAACCTACGAGCAGTACTTC.

Concerning this clone: Within the sample, other DNA sequences also encode this same CDR3. This chain connects TRBV5-1 to TRBJ2-7, with 10 bases identical to TRBD2. The germline V gene encodes CDR1 SGHRS and CDR2 YFSETQ. CDR3 length equals 14 residues. The ends lost 4 bases at V and 4 bases at J; junction bases unmatched: 5. CDR3 residues: CASSLAGEGYEQYF. CDR3 DNA: TGCGCCAGCAGCCTAGCGGGGGAAGGATACGAGCAGTACTTC.